These 29 T cell receptor beta chains were all obtained from the same sample, sequenced in a study of control samples from healthy donors and cancer patients. Libraries were prepared by immunoSEQ multiplex PCR; TCRdb keeps only in-frame clonotypes and omits some of them. In the table there are some 130,000 clones, approximately 90% of which are singletons. Sequencing was done on a sample of blood. These receptors originate from a young man in good health.

The V call is TRBV19, the J call TRBJ1-3; D is possibly TRBD1 (6 bases). The CDR3 spans 17 residues. Trimming cost V 3 bases and J 0 bases, with 15 bases left between them. The germline V gene has CDR1 LNHDA and CDR2 SQIVND (reference sequence). The CDR3 spells CASSIYPPGASGNTIYF. The CDR3 DNA reads as TGTGCCAGTAGTATCTATCCTCCAGGGGCCTCTGGAAACACCATATATTTT.

The V call is TRBV10-1, the J call TRBJ2-2; a weak D match, TRBD1 (5 bases). CDR1 and CDR2 from the germline V gene are WNHNN and SYGVQD (reference sequence). The ends were cut back, 6 bases at V and 1 base at J, with 9 bases in the middle. CDR3 length: 14 residues. DNA for the CDR3: TGCGCCAGCAGCCAAGGACAGAACACCGGGGAGCTGTTTTTT. It codes for CASSQGQNTGELFF.

The V call is TRBV14, the J call TRBJ2-3, with TRBD1 as a possible D gene (9 bases). Germline CDR1 is SGHDN and CDR2 is FVKESK. V dropped 4 bases and J dropped 3 bases, with 23 bases sitting between them. The CDR3 is 18 residues long. The CDR3 nucleotides are TGTGCCAGCAGCCCTTTCCGGGGGGGACAGGGCCTAACAGATACGCAGTATTTT. Residues: CASSPFRGGQGLTDTQYF.

The J gene is TRBJ1-6, the V gene TRBV27, with TRBD1 matching 9 bases. Germline values: CDR1 MNHEY, CDR2 SMNVEV (reference sequence). Germline trimming cut 2 bases from V and 9 bases from J; bases unmatched to any gene: 8. CDR3 length: 16 amino acids. CDR3 nucleotides: TGTGCCAGCAGTTTAGGGGCGGGACAGGGTACTTCACCCCTCCACTTT. This encodes CASSLGAGQGTSPLHF.

This clone occurred a few times. The chain recombines TRBV3-1 (or the pseudogene TRBV3-2) with TRBJ2-4; D might be TRBD2 (6 bases). Germline loops: CDR1 LGHDT, CDR2 YNNKEL (reference sequence). This CDR3 region has 16 residues. V lost 0 bases, J lost 1 base, and 10 bases lay in between. The CDR3 coding sequence is TGTGCCAGCAGCCAAGAATTCCGGGGGGCCAAAAACATTCAGTACTTC. It translates to CASSQEFRGAKNIQYF.

The chain employs TRBV14 and TRBJ2-3; TRBD2 matches at 10 bases. CDR1 and CDR2 from the germline V gene are SGHDN and FVKESK. V gave up 3 bases and J gave up 4 bases; unmatched junction bases: 7. This CDR3 spans 16 amino acids. Written as DNA, the CDR3 is TGTGCCAGCAGCCACCTCCTAGCGGGAGTGGCAGATACGCAGTATTTT. Residues: CASSHLLAGVADTQYF.

The chain links TRBV10-2 to TRBJ1-5; the D is unclear. Germline V CDR1 and CDR2: WSHSY, SAAADI. Trimming shortened V by 7 bases and J by 2 bases, and 12 bases separated the two germline ends. This CDR3 is built from 14 residues. The CDR3 loop reads CASNDYGGNQPQHF. In DNA form, the CDR3 reads TGCGCCAGCAATGATTATGGTGGCAATCAGCCCCAGCATTTT.

This clone was seen a few times. V is TRBV3-1 (or the pseudogene TRBV3-2) and J is TRBJ1-2; tentative D call: TRBD1 (6 bases). The CDR3 is 18 residues long. Between the trimmed V and J ends, which lost 0 bases and 7 bases, there was a span of 24 bases. CDR1 LGHDT and CDR2 YNNKEL come from the germline V gene (reference sequence). CDR3 coding DNA: TGTGCCAGCAGCCAAGAATGGGCCAAACAGGGCCGTAGTGGTGGCTACACCTTC. Protein: CASSQEWAKQGRSGGYTF.

The chain is built from TRBV7-2 and TRBJ2-3; D may be TRBD2 (6 bases). V shed 3 bases and J shed 3 bases, with 13 bases lying between them. The germline CDR1 and CDR2 sequences are SGHTA and FQGNSA. This CDR3 comprises 15 residues. DNA for the CDR3: TGTGCCAGCAGCTTGCTCGGGGGACCTACAGATACGCAGTATTTT. It yields the protein CASSLLGGPTDTQYF.

The chain links TRBV4-1 to TRBJ1-6; no firm D call. Per germline, CDR1 MGHRA and CDR2 YSYEKL. The CDR3 spans 16 residues. Trimming stripped 0 bases from V and 8 bases from J, with 14 bases between. The CDR3 sequence: CASSQEVAENYSPLHF. CDR3 coding DNA: TGCGCCAGCAGCCAAGAGGTGGCAGAGAACTATTCACCCCTCCACTTT.

This chain uses TRBV15 with TRBJ2-1; 9 positions agree with TRBD1. V dropped 0 bases and J dropped 5; count of bases not matched to a gene: 17. The CDR3 runs 20 residues. CDR1 is LNHNV and CDR2 is YYDKDF in the germline V gene (reference sequence). The CDR3 is CATSRDRGPTVRDRDNEQFF. For the CDR3, the DNA is TGTGCCACCAGCAGAGATCGGGGGCCTACTGTCCGGGACAGGGACAATGAGCAGTTCTTC.

The V call is TRBV5-4, the J call TRBJ1-6; D call uncertain. The V gene's germline CDR1 is SGHNT and CDR2 YYREEE (reference sequence). The CDR3 is 16 amino acids. The V end lost 5 bases, the J end lost 8 bases, and 20 bases lay between the germline ends. CDR3 loop: CASSFDQISGYSPLHF. CDR3 sequence (DNA): TGTGCCAGCAGTTTCGACCAGATAAGCGGGTATTCACCCCTCCACTTT.

This clone has just one count. The chain uses TRBV7-3 and TRBJ1-1; 10 positions agree with TRBD1. V dropped 4 bases and J dropped 3; count of bases not matched to a gene: 2. This CDR3 has 14 amino acids. Germline V gene data show CDR1 as SGHTA and CDR2 as FQGTGA. This CDR3 reads CASSSGQGYTEAFF. CDR3 DNA: TGTGCCAGCAGCTCGGGACAGGGGTACACTGAAGCTTTCTTT.

The CDR3 sequence is CSVDGETEPTKNYGYTF. DNA of the CDR3: TGCAGCGTTGACGGCGAGACAGAGCCTACCAAAAACTATGGCTACACCTTC. V usage is TRBV29-1 and J usage is TRBJ1-2, with D maybe TRBD1 (5 bases). Trimming removed 3 bases at V and 2 bases at J, with 22 bases between. Germline V gene sequence: CDR1 SQVTM, CDR2 ANQGSEA. The CDR3 consists of 17 residues.

The chain combines TRBV9 with TRBJ2-2, with 8 bases identical to TRBD2. The CDR3 length is 16 residues. Germline CDR1 is SGDLS and CDR2 is YYNGEE. The V segment lost 0 bases and the J segment 4 bases; nucleotides outside the gene matches: 5. CDR3 in amino acids: CASSVGPSGGTGELFF. As DNA, the CDR3 is TGTGCCAGCAGCGTAGGGCCCAGCGGGGGCACCGGGGAGCTGTTTTTT. The full variable domain, with the rest looked up from reference TRBV9 and TRBJ2-2, is DSGVTQTPKHLITATGQRVTLRCSPRSGDLSVYWYQQSLDQGLQFLIQYYNGEERAKGNILERFSAQQFPDLHSELNLSSLELGDSALYFCASSVGPSGGTGELFFGEGSRLTVL.

V gene TRBV5-1 combines with J gene TRBJ1-2; D is possibly TRBD1 (5 bases). The CDR3 length is 14 residues. V shed 0 bases and J shed 4 bases, with 10 bases lying between them. Germline loops: CDR1 SGHRS, CDR2 YFSETQ. In DNA, the CDR3 is TGCGCCAGCAGCTTGGAATCAGGGAGCTATGGCTACACCTTC. Encoded protein: CASSLESGSYGYTF.

The chain uses TRBV18 and TRBJ2-4; D call uncertain. This CDR3 has 15 residues. Germline-derived CDR1 and CDR2 are KGHSH and LQKENI. Trimming took 3 bases from V and 5 from J, leaving 14 bases between them. The CDR3 nucleotides are TGTGCCAGCTCACCTCTCAAAGGGCCAGAAAACATTCAGTACTTC. This translates into CASSPLKGPENIQYF.

The chain joins TRBV6-1 to TRBJ1-5; D gene ambiguous. V dropped 1 base and J dropped 3 bases, with 13 bases sitting between them. Germline V lookup: CDR1 MNHNS, CDR2 SASEGT. This CDR3 spans 16 amino acids. In DNA form, the CDR3 reads TGTGCCAGCAGTGAAGGTGGGGTGGGATACAATCAGCCCCAGCATTTT. Translating gives CASSEGGVGYNQPQHF.

The J gene is TRBJ1-1, the V gene TRBV6-5, with TRBD1 as a possible D gene (6 bases). This CDR3 contains 14 residues. V lost 8 bases and J lost 2, with 15 bases in between. Germline lookup yields CDR1 MNHEY and CDR2 SVGAGI. The CDR3 coding sequence is TGTGCCAGCTCGGAAAGACAGGTCAACACTGAAGCTTTCTTT. This codes for CASSERQVNTEAFF.

The CDR3 coding sequence is TGTGCCAGCAGCTTAGCAGGGGGCGAAGAGACCCAGTACTTC. Translation: CASSLAGGEETQYF. The chain has TRBV7-9 and TRBJ2-5, with TRBD1 matching 7 bases. V lost 0 bases to trimming and J lost 3 bases; unmatched junction nucleotides: 1. Germline loops: CDR1 SEHNR, CDR2 FQNEAQ (reference sequence). The CDR3 is 14 residues long.

V gene TRBV6-5 combines with J gene TRBJ1-3, with D maybe TRBD1 (5 bases). Trimming took off 7 bases at V and 4 bases at J, with 14 bases between the two ends. CDR1 and CDR2 from the germline V gene are MNHEY and SVGAGI. The CDR3 is made up of 14 amino acids. CDR3 nucleotides: TGTGCCAGCACCCTGACAGAGAAAGGAAACACCATATATTTT. This sequence encodes CASTLTEKGNTIYF.

The rearrangement uses TRBV6-2 or TRBV6-3 and TRBJ2-7; 7 bases fit TRBD1. Trimming at V came to 4 bases and at J to 5 bases, leaving 17 bases not matched to a gene. Germline lookup yields CDR1 MNHEY and CDR2 SVGEGT. The length of the CDR3 is 17 residues. The DNA for the CDR3 is TGTGCCAGCAGTTCCATCCCCTCATTAACCGACAGGGACGAGCAGTACGTC. Its protein product is CASSSIPSLTDRDEQYV.

This sequence joins TRBV30 and TRBJ1-4, with a weak D call TRBD1 (5 bases). This CDR3 spans 14 amino acids. CDR1 and CDR2 (germline): GTSNPN, SVGIG (reference sequence). With 3 bases removed from V and 3 bases from J, the gap between germline ends came to 11 bases. The CDR3 DNA reads TGTGCCTGGAGACGGGGGGTGGCTAATGAAAAACTGTTTTTT. The encoded protein is CAWRRGVANEKLFF.

V and J are TRBV11-3 and TRBJ2-1; D unclear. The germline V gene has CDR1 SGHNT and CDR2 YENEEA. The CDR3 extends over 14 amino acids. Trimming removed 4 bases from V and 5 bases from J, with 12 bases in between. Here the CDR3 reads CASSWVGSHNEQFF. The CDR3 DNA follows: TGTGCCAGCAGCTGGGTGGGGTCCCACAATGAGCAGTTCTTC.

This chain connects TRBV18 to TRBJ1-1; D not resolved. The V end was cut by 0 bases, the J end by 0 bases, with 8 bases between. CDR3 length: 15 residues. Per germline, CDR1 KGHSH and CDR2 LQKENI. The CDR3 here is CASSPPTVMNTEAFF. CDR3 in DNA: TGTGCCAGCTCACCACCGACGGTTATGAACACTGAAGCTTTCTTT.

This clone was picked up a small number of times. The V and J genes are TRBV6-6 and TRBJ1-5; D not resolved. The V and J ends lost 0 bases and 7 bases respectively, with 10 bases between them. The CDR3 totals 14 residues. Germline V CDR1 and CDR2: MNHNY, SVGAGI (reference sequence). This CDR3 is CASSYSAREQPQHF. The CDR3 DNA reads TGTGCCAGCAGTTACTCGGCGAGGGAACAGCCCCAGCATTTT.

V gene TRBV30 combines with J gene TRBJ1-6; maybe TRBD1 (5 bases). CDR3 size: 15 residues. V gave up 2 bases and J gave up 8 bases, with 16 bases separating them. The germline gives CDR1 GTSNPN, CDR2 SVGIG (reference sequence). As DNA, the CDR3 is TGTGCCTGGAGTTGGGGGGTCTCTGCGGATTCACCCCTCCACTTT. It encodes CAWSWGVSADSPLHF.

J is TRBJ2-5 and V is TRBV4-3; no clear D gene. This CDR3 region has 13 residues. Trimming removed 2 bases from V and 5 bases from J, with 9 bases in between. Germline loops: CDR1 LGHNA, CDR2 YSLEER. The CDR3 reads CASSQLPEETQYF. The CDR3 DNA sequence: TGCGCCAGCAGCCAATTGCCAGAGGAGACCCAGTACTTC.

The chain is built from TRBV7-2 and TRBJ2-4, with TRBD2 matching over 9 bases. The CDR3 runs 16 residues. CDR1 and CDR2 from the germline V gene are SGHTA and FQGNSA. Trimming cost V 4 bases and J 4 bases; bases outside gene matches: 8. The CDR3 nucleotides read TGTGCCAGCAGCTCCCTGGGCCTAGCGGGGAAAAACATTCAGTACTTC. Amino acids: CASSSLGLAGKNIQYF.